This TCR beta chain was found in a study of control samples from healthy donors and cancer patients. Some clones are missing from TCRdb's copy, which holds only in-frame ones; the method was immunoSEQ multiplex PCR. The table lists more than 65,000 clones, over 80% of them singletons. There are a few counts of this clone. Per germline, CDR1 MNHNS and CDR2 SASEGT. The V gene end was trimmed by 2 bases and the J gene end by 12 bases; junction bases not matched to a gene: 4. This CDR3 has 12 residues. This TCR derives from a man aged 55 to 69 in good health. Sequences were obtained from blood. The chain recombines TRBV6-1 with TRBJ2-1; 7 positions match TRBD1. The CDR3 is CASSEPPGGQFF. The DNA for the CDR3 is TGTGCCAGCAGTGAACCTCCAGGGGGGCAGTTCTTC.